This T cell receptor beta chain originates from a study of CD8+CD57+ T cells in acquired aplastic anemia. Template material for TCR beta VDJ and CDR3 profiling consisted of genomic DNA. Each CDR3 protein gets one entry after TCRdb re-called the reads with MiXCR. This table holds around 21,000 distinct CDR3 sequences, approximately 39% found once. Whoever was chosen for sequencing had shown CD8+CD57+ cell expansion by flow cytometry. With 6 bases removed from V and 3 bases from J, the gap between germline ends came to 11 bases. The germline gives CDR1 DFQATT, CDR2 SNEGSKA (reference sequence). The CDR3 is made up of 12 amino acids. This clonotype was detected a few times. The antigen is undetermined. Study findings and constraints: When set against total CD4+ and CD8+ pools, CD8+CD57+ cells in patients had lower diversity.

The receptor was isolated from a human donor with aplastic anemia. The J gene is TRBJ1-1, the V gene TRBV20-1, with D perhaps TRBD1 (6 bases). What was sequenced was CD8+CD57+ T cells sorted from PBMCs. Subset in this sample: bead-enriched CD8+CD57+ effector memory T cells from SAA patients. The CDR3 spells CSAGTPHTEAFF. The CDR3 nucleotides read TGCAGTGCCGGGACACCTCACACTGAAGCTTTCTTT.